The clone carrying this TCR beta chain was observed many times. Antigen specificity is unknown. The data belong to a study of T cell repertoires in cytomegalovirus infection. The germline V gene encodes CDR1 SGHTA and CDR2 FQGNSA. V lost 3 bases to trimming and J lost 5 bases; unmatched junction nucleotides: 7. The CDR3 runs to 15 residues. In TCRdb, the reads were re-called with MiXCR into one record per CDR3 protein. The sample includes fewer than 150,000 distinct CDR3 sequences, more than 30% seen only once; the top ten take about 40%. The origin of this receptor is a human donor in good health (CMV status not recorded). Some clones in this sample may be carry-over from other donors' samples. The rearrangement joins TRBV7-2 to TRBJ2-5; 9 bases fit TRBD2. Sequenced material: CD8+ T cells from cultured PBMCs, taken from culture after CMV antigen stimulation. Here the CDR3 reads CASSLAGGPWETQYF. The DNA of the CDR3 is TGTGCCAGCAGCTTGGCGGGGGGGCCGTGGGAGACCCAGTACTTC.